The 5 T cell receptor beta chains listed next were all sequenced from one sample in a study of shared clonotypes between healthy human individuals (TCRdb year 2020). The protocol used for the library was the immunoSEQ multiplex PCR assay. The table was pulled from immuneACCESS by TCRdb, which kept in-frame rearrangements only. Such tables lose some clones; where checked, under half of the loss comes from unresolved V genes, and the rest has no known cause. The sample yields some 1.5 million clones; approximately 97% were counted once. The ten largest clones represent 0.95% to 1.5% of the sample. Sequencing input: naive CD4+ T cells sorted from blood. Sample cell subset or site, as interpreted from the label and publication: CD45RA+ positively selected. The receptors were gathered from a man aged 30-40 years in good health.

The CDR3 DNA follows: TGTGCCAGCAGCGTAGGGAATTCGGGGCAATCTGGAAACACCATATATTTT. It translates to CASSVGNSGQSGNTIYF. V usage is TRBV9 and J usage is TRBJ1-3; tentatively, D is TRBD1 (5 bases). Germline CDR1 reads SGDLS; CDR2 reads YYNGEE. This CDR3 has 17 residues. V lost 0 bases and J lost 1, with 14 bases in between.

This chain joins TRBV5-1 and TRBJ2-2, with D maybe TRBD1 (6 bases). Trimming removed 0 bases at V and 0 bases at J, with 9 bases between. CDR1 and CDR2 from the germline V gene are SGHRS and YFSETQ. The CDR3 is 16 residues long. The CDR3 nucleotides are TGCGCCAGCAGCTTGGTGGGGGCCCCGAACACCGGGGAGCTGTTTTTT. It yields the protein CASSLVGAPNTGELFF.

CDR3 bases: TGTGCCACCAGCAGAGATTACGGGGAAAGGACTTGGTTGCATTACGAGCAGTACTTC. Translating it yields CATSRDYGERTWLHYEQYF. The chain links TRBV15 to TRBJ2-7; D is possibly TRBD2 (5 bases). With 0 bases removed from V and 4 bases from J, the gap between germline ends came to 25 bases. The CDR3 sequence is 19 residues long. Germline CDR1 and CDR2: LNHNV and YYDKDF (reference sequence).

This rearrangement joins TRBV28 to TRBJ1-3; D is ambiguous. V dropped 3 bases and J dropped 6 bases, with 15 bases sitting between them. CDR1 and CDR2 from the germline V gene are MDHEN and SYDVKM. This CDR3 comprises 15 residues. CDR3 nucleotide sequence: TGTGCCAGCAGTTTTGGCCCAGTAGTGGCAAACACCATATATTTT. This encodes CASSFGPVVANTIYF. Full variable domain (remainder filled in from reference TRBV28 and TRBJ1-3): DVKVTQSSRYLVKRTGEKVFLECVQDMDHENMFWYRQDPGLGLRLIYFSYDVKMKEKGDIPEGYSVSREKKERFSLILESASTNQTSMYLCASSFGPVVANTIYFGEGSWLTVV.

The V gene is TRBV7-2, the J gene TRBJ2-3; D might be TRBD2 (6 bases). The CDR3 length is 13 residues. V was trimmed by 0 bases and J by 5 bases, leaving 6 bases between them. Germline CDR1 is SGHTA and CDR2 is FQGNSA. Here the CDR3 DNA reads TGTGCCAGCAGCTTAGCGGGAGGAGATACGCAGTATTTT. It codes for CASSLAGGDTQYF.